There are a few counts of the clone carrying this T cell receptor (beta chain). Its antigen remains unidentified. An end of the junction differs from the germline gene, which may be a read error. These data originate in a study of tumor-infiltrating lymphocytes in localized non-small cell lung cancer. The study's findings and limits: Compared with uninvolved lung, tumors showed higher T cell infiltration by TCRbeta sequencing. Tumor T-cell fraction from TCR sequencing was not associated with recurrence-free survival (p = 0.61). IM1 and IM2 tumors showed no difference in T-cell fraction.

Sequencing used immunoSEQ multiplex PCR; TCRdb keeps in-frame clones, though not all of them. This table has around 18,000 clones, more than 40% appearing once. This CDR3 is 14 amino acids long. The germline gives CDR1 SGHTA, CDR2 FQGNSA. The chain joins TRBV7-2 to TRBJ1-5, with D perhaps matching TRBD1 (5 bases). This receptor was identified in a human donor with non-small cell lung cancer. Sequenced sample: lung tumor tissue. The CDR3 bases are TGTGCCAGCAGCCGGGACGGCAGCACTCAGCCCCAGCATTTT. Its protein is CASSRDGSTQPQHF.